A single T cell receptor (beta chain) is shown here with its context. The antigen remains undetermined. This entry comes from a study of cytomegalovirus exposure and HLA in healthy donors. Study results and limitations: Diagnosis of cytomegalovirus status made by the classifier reportedly showed high specificity and sensitivity. The study found most TCR sequences rare, yet found some public TCRs in many donors. It was confirmed in vitro that a few of the CMV-associated chains were specific for CMV antigens.

The donors were members of the roughly 120-subject validation cohort (separate from the roughly 670-subject first cohort). The CDR3 loop spans 12 amino acids. Germline lookup yields CDR1 SEHNR and CDR2 FQNEAQ (reference sequence). Trimming left V 1 base short and J 5 bases short, with 5 bases between. Profiled with immunoSEQ multiplex PCR; TCRdb holds only in-frame clones, not every one. Of roughly 45,000 clones listed, about 90% are singletons. Sequencing used PBMCs. This TCR derives from a man aged 18-30 years in good health and CMV-seronegative. This chain links TRBV7-9 with TRBJ1-2, with D possibly matching TRBD1 (5 bases). DNA of the CDR3: TGTGCCAGCAGCTTAGAGGGGTATGGCTACACCTTC. It translates to CASSLEGYGYTF. The full variable domain, in which reference TRBV7-9 and TRBJ1-2 provide the parts outside the CDR3, is DTGVSQNPRHKITKRGQNVTFRCDPISEHNRLYWYRQTLGQGPEFLTYFQNEAQLEKSRLLSDRFSAERPKGSFSTLEIQRTEQGDSAMYLCASSLEGYGYTFGSGTRLTVV.